This TCR beta chain originates from a study of PD-1 blockade in classical Hodgkin lymphoma. Study summary: The patients were dosed with nivolumab 3 mg/kg, infused intravenously every 2 weeks. Findings of the study overall: CD4+ TCR diversity climbed significantly by C4D1, unlike CD8+ TCR diversity. Underlying causes for the observed repertoire differences were not defined, possibly disease activity or prior therapy. Complete responders had baseline diversity similar to newly diagnosed patients.

Indicated time point: cycle 4 day 1 (C4D1), after around six weeks of nivolumab. All the patients suffered relapse after autologous stem cell transplantation, and brentuximab vedotin exposure differed. Sequencing was performed with immunoSEQ multiplex PCR; in TCRdb, only in-frame clones are kept and a portion is missing. The repertoire holds 25,000 to 40,000 clones, with around 74% as singletons. Germline V gives CDR1 LGHNA, CDR2 YNFKEQ. V lost 3 bases to trimming and J lost 13 bases, with 16 bases between them. The CDR3 has 13 residues. Concerning this clone itself: The antigen is not known.

This sequence was found in a human donor with classical Hodgkin lymphoma. The starting material was peripheral blood mononuclear cells (PBMCs), obtained before the fourth cycle of nivolumab. This chain links TRBV4-2 with TRBJ2-1, with D possibly TRBD2 on 7 matching bases. Here the CDR3 DNA reads TGTGCCAGCAGCCAGGCATTCGGGGGGCGACAGTTCTTC. This sequence encodes CASSQAFGGRQFF.